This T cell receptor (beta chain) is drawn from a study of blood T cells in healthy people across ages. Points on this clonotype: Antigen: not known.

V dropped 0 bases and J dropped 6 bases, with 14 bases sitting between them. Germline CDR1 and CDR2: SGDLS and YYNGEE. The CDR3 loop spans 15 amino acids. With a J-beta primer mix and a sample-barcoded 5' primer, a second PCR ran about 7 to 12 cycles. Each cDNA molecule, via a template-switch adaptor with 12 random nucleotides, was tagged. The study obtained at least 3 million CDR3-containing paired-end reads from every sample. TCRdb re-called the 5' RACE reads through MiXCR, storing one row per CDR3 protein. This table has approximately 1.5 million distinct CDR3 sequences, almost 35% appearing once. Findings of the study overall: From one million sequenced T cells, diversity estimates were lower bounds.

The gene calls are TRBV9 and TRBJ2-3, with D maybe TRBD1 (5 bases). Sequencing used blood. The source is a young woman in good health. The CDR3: CASSVGGQGIDTQYF. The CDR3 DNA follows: TGTGCCAGCAGCGTAGGAGGTCAGGGAATTGATACGCAGTATTTT.